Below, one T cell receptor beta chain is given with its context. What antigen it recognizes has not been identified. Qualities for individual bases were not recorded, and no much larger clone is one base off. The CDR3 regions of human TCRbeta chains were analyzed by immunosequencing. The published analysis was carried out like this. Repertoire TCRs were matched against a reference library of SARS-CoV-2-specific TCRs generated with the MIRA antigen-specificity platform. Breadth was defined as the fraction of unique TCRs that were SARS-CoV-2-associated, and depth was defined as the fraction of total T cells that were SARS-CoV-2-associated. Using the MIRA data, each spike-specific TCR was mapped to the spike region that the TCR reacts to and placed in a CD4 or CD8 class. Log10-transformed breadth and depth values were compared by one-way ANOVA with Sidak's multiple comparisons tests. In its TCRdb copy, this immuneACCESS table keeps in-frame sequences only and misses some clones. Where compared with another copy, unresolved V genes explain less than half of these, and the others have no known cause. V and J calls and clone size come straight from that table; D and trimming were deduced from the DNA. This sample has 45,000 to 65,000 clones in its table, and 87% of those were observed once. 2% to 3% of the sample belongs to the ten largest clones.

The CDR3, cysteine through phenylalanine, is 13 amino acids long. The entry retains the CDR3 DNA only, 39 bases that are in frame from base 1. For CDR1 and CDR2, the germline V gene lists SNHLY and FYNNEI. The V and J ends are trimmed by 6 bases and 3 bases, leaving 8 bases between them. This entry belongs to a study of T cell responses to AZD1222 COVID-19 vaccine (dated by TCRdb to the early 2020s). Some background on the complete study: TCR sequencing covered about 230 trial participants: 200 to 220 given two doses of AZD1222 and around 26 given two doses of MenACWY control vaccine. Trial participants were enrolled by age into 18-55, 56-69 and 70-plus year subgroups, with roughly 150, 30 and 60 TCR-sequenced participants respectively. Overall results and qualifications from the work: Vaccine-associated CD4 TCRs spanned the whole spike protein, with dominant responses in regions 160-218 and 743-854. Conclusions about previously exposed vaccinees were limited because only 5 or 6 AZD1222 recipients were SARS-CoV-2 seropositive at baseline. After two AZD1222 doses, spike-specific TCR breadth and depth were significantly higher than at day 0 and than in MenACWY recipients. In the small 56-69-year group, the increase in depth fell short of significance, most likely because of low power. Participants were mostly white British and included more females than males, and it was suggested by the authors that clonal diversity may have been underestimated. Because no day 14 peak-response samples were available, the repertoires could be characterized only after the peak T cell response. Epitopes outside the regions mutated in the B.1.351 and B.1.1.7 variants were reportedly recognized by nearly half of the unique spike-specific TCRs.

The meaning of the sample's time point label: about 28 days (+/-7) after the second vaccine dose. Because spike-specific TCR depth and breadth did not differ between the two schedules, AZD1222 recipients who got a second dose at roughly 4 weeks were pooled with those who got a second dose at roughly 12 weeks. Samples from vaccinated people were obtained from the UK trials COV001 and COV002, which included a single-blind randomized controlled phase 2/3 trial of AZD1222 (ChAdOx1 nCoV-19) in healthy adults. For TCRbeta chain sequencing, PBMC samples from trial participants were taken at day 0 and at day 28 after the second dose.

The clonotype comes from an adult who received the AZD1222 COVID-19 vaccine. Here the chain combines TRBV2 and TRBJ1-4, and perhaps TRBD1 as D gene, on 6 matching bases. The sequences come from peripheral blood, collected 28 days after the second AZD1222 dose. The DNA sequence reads TGTGCCAGCAGCACAGGGCCTAATGAAAAACTGTTTTTT. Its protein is CASSTGPNEKLFF.